Listed below are T cell receptor beta chains from one sample, sequenced in a study of CXCR3-negative and CXCR3-positive naive CD8 T cells. TCRdb reprocessed the 5' RACE reads and reports one entry per CDR3 protein, with no DNA. Its table records roughly 7,200 distinct CDR3 sequences. The sequenced sample consisted of naive CXCR3+ CD8+ T cells from blood. These receptors were taken from a human donor in good health. Some clones in this sample may be carry-over from other donors' samples. The CDR3 runs from the conserved cysteine through the conserved F or W. Clone size appears in some rows only: once, few, many, or a class for an expanded clone.

cdr3_aa	clone_size	v_call	j_call
CASSGQGNTEAFF	.	TRBV12-3/TRBV12-4	TRBJ1-1
CASSSGLYNEQFF	medium-sized	TRBV7-8	TRBJ2-1
CSVEDLTNEQFF	.	TRBV29-1	TRBJ2-1
CASSAHQDTQYF	.	TRBV11-2	TRBJ2-3
CASSLGPGLADNEQFF	.	TRBV7-7	TRBJ2-1
CASSYLEDLNYGYTF	.	TRBV6-6	TRBJ1-2
CASSEYQPQETQYF	medium-sized	TRBV25-1	TRBJ2-5
CSVGLAGVGNEQFF	.	TRBV29-1	TRBJ2-1
CASNKLVLNTEAFF	medium-sized	TRBV7-9	TRBJ1-1
CASTPGPPGYTF	medium-sized	TRBV12-3/TRBV12-4	TRBJ1-2
CASSEGLAGVLETQYF	.	TRBV5-4	TRBJ2-5
CASSWMNTEAFF	medium-sized	TRBV28	TRBJ1-1
CSANTGADYGYTF	.	TRBV20-1	TRBJ1-2
CASSLESDYGYTF	medium-sized	TRBV5-1	TRBJ1-2
CASSLDSNQPQHF	.	TRBV7-9	TRBJ1-5
CASSFRDYRAETQYF	.	TRBV5-4	TRBJ2-5
CASRTPRMGADTQYF	.	TRBV5-4	TRBJ2-3
CASSPTAEQETQYF	.	TRBV7-8	TRBJ2-5
CSVYIAGETYNEQFF	medium-sized	TRBV20-1	TRBJ2-1
CSARDPQAVYNEQFF	.	TRBV20-1	TRBJ2-1
CSARVFANEQFF	medium-sized	TRBV20-1	TRBJ2-1
CASTRDATSSSRRYEQYF	medium-sized	TRBV7-9	TRBJ2-7
CASSLFGGSWNEQFF	medium-sized	TRBV27	TRBJ2-1
CSARDSGRVEYTEAFF	medium-sized	TRBV20-1	TRBJ1-1
CASSLKEGALNTEAFF	medium-sized	TRBV7-6	TRBJ1-1
CSVPVQGFGTGELFF	medium-sized	TRBV29-1	TRBJ2-2
CSARQDYSNYGYTF	medium-sized	TRBV20-1	TRBJ1-2
CASSQSAESYNEQFF	.	TRBV4-3	TRBJ2-1
CATADWGHPDTQYF	.	TRBV12-3/TRBV12-4	TRBJ2-3
CASSFPPGDSGRAYNEQFF	.	TRBV28	TRBJ2-1
CASSKDRHMNTEAFF	.	TRBV21-1	TRBJ1-1
CASTRGAGELFF	medium-sized	TRBV7-8	TRBJ2-2
CSVETGELEENIQYF	medium-sized	TRBV29-1	TRBJ2-4
CASSLALSRMGDTQYF	medium-sized	TRBV11-2	TRBJ2-3
CASSFSTGAAFF	medium-sized	TRBV5-1	TRBJ1-1
CASSVNTGTYDGYTF	.	TRBV9	TRBJ1-2
CASSLVGTGDYEQYF	.	TRBV7-9	TRBJ2-7
CASSYSNGPTDTQYF	.	TRBV6-5	TRBJ2-3
CASSIAAGSDYEQYF	.	TRBV19	TRBJ2-7
CASSLVAGNQPQHF	medium-sized	TRBV7-9	TRBJ1-5
CASSLLEGRLSDEQFF	medium-sized	TRBV5-1	TRBJ2-1
CASSSGSNTQYF	.	TRBV28	TRBJ2-3
CASSLRASVQIQETQYF	medium-sized	TRBV27	TRBJ2-5
CASSITGQGWITDTQYF	medium-sized	TRBV5-4	TRBJ2-3
CSLRDTAGRAFF	.	TRBV29-1	TRBJ1-1
CSARRREGLSTDTQYF	.	TRBV20-1	TRBJ2-3
CSARDPSGIFNEQFF	medium-sized	TRBV20-1	TRBJ2-1
CARIKDRGQPQHF	.	TRBV25-1	TRBJ1-5
CASSLVDQIYEQYF	medium-sized	TRBV7-8	TRBJ2-7
CASSLGDRGHGYTF	.	TRBV7-9	TRBJ1-2
CASSLSEINEKLFF	medium-sized	TRBV7-9	TRBJ1-4
CASSPTAKMYNEQFF	.	TRBV3-1	TRBJ2-1
CSGLASTYNEQFF	medium-sized	TRBV29-1	TRBJ2-1
CASSFWNTEAFF	.	TRBV13	TRBJ1-1
CASSGVHYNEQFF	.	TRBV6-5	TRBJ2-1